This TCR beta chain originates from a study of Graves' ophthalmopathy and Graves' hyperthyroidism. Findings and limits, study-wide: Blood also harbored most expanded thyroid clonotypes above 0.001 frequency. Sensitivity reached over 85% and specificity 81.08% for a 13-signature model separating ophthalmopathy from stable hyperthyroidism.

This clonotype was counted many times. Its antigen remains unidentified. Using RNA transcripts, the TCR beta CDR3 regions were amplified. Scientists carried out first-round RT-PCR using HTBI primers and then a second-round multiplex PCR. One entry per CDR3 protein, called by TCRdb with MiXCR from the multiplex PCR reads. The sample yields approximately 700,000 distinct CDR3 sequences, 40% seen once. J gave up 4 bases and V 1 base, and 3 bases lay outside the gene matches. Per the germline V gene, CDR1 is LGHDT and CDR2 is YNNKEL (reference sequence). The CDR3 consists of 14 residues. The rearrangement links TRBV3-1 to TRBJ2-5; 7 positions match TRBD1. The specimen sequenced was peripheral blood. The TCR originated in an adult man with Graves' ophthalmopathy. The CDR3: CASSQARTGETQYF. The CDR3 nucleotides read TGTGCCAGCAGCCAAGCGAGGACAGGAGAGACCCAGTACTTC.